The source of this TCR beta chain is a study of shared clonotypes between healthy human individuals. Methods used by the authors: Junction-only immunoSEQ data arrived without quality scores, meaning filtering differed. The assay was immunoSEQ multiplex PCR, and TCRdb's table has in-frame clones only and misses some. V, J and clone size are those of that table, while D and trimming were read from the DNA. The sample has roughly 1,000,000 clones, 75% to 85% seen once. This CDR3 contains 16 residues. V was trimmed by 5 bases and J by 1 base, leaving 17 bases between them. Germline loops: CDR1 SGHNT, CDR2 YENEEA.

The sequenced sample consisted of memory CD4+ T cells from PBMCs. Indicated subset: CD45RA-negative fraction. The receptor was derived from a man aged 18 to 29 in good health. Some clones in this sample may be carry-over from other donors' samples. This chain links TRBV11-3 with TRBJ2-5; D is perhaps TRBD1 or TRBD2 (6 bases each). CDR3 nucleotides: TGTGCCAGCAGCCCGGGGGCCGGAGGACGCCAAGAGACCCAGTACTTC. Protein sequence: CASSPGAGGRQETQYF.